This entry describes one T cell receptor (beta chain). Its antigen is as yet unknown. This sample stems from a study of T cells in narcolepsy. Broader study findings: Autoreactive clone sequences were missing from some blood memory CD4+ repertoires.

Sequencing used immunoSEQ multiplex PCR; TCRdb keeps in-frame clones, though not all of them. The sample has tens of thousands of clones, approximately 80% seen once; the top ten hold more than 0.9%. The TCR sequence derives from a human donor with narcolepsy. What was sequenced was CD45RA- memory CD4+ T cells from PBMCs.

The DNA of the CDR3 is TGTGCCATCAGTGTCGGGTTAACGTCAGATACGCAGTATTTT. Translation gives CAISVGLTSDTQYF. The chain combines TRBV10-3 with TRBJ2-3; D remains unclear. This CDR3 has 14 amino acids. The V end lost 4 bases, the J end lost 4 bases, and 12 bases lay between the germline ends. Germline CDR1 and CDR2: ENHRY and SYGVKD.